This T cell receptor beta chain was identified in a study of cytotoxic CD8 clonotypes in ibrutinib-treated CLL. Study information: Response samples were obtained once patients had received a median 12 months of treatment, range 6 to 36. Study findings and constraints: At baseline, clonality was higher than in age-matched healthy donors and correlated with CD8+ counts. Stable or contracted on treatment, public clonotypes were also uncommon.

The V end lost 4 bases, the J end lost 2 bases, and 4 bases lay between the germline ends. CDR3 size: 12 residues. In germline, CDR1 is SNHLY, CDR2 FYNNEI. Target depth was 1 in 200,000 to 1 in 1 million T cells, about 10x per clonotype. Assay: immunoSEQ multiplex PCR; the TCRdb copy retains only in-frame clones and omits some. The table lists about 85,000 clones, 79% of them singletons. Details on this clone: Its target is not known.

The sequencing used PBMCs, collected after 12 months of ibrutinib treatment. This clonotype originated in a human donor with chronic lymphocytic leukemia. The gene calls are TRBV2 and TRBJ2-3; no clear D gene. The CDR3: CASSGFTDTQYF. The CDR3, as DNA: TGTGCCAGCAGTGGATTCACAGATACGCAGTATTTT.